The 27 T cell receptor beta chains given below trace back to one sample, sequenced in a study of cytomegalovirus exposure and HLA in healthy donors. PCR primers comprised 60 Vbeta and 13 Jbeta primers. The data were produced by immunoSEQ multiplex PCR, yet TCRdb's version contains in-frame clones alone and is incomplete. In the table there are more than 70,000 clones, 75% to 85% of which are singletons. The sample was PBMCs. The receptors were gathered from a man aged 50 to 59 in good health and CMV-seropositive.

This chain connects TRBV12-5 to TRBJ2-5; possibly TRBD2 for D (5 bases). With the DNA end fitting TRBJ2-7 better, the J assignment may be wrong. Germline CDR1 and CDR2: LGHNT and FRNRAP. The CDR3 extends over 17 amino acids. The CDR3 DNA reads as TGTGCTAGTGGTTTGGACCCTGGAGGTGAACCTACCTACGAGCAGTACTTC. It is translated as CASGLDPGGEPTYEQYF.

The chain is built from TRBV11-3 and TRBJ2-1, with 7 nucleotides matching TRBD2. CDR3 length: 15 residues. The germline V gene has CDR1 SGHNT and CDR2 YENEEA. V shed 1 base, J shed 0 bases, and the junction held 0 bases outside the gene matches. The DNA of the CDR3 is TGTGCCAGCAGCTTAGGGGGGGGCTCCTACAATGAGCAGTTCTTC. Its protein is CASSLGGGSYNEQFF.

This chain joins TRBV30 and TRBJ1-1; D remains unclear. The V end lost 2 bases, the J end lost 1 base, and 5 bases lay between the germline ends. This CDR3 contains 12 residues. Germline CDR1 reads GTSNPN; CDR2 reads SVGIG (reference sequence). The DNA for the CDR3 is TGTGCCTGGAGTAGAGAGAACACTGAAGCTTTCTTT. Protein sequence: CAWSRENTEAFF.

The CDR3 reads CASSLGTSGNSYNEQFF. The CDR3 DNA is TGTGCCAGCAGCTTAGGGACTAGCGGGAACTCCTACAATGAGCAGTTCTTC. The V gene is TRBV7-9, the J gene TRBJ2-1; the match to TRBD2 covers 12 bases. The V and J ends lost 1 base and 0 bases, in that order; junction bases with no gene match: 1. Germline V gene sequence: CDR1 SEHNR, CDR2 FQNEAQ (reference sequence). The CDR3 sequence is 17 residues long.

The CDR3 DNA sequence: TGTGCCAGCAGCGGACGACTAGCCCTCCAAAGTGAGCAGTTCTTC. The encoded protein is CASSGRLALQSEQFF. This sequence joins TRBV7-9 and TRBJ2-1; TRBD2 aligns across 7 bases. The CDR3 totals 15 residues. V shed 5 bases, J shed 9 bases, and the junction held 13 bases outside the gene matches. Germline assignment: CDR1 SEHNR and CDR2 FQNEAQ (reference sequence).

As to this clone: One end of the junction is discordant with germline, which a read error may explain. The chain links TRBV6-5 to TRBJ1-2; D is perhaps TRBD1 (6 bases). The CDR3 is 16 amino acids. Germline-derived CDR1 and CDR2 are MNHEY and SVGAGI. The CDR3 bases are TGTGCCCGCAGTTACACTAGGACTGGGGGCGGTTATGGCTACACCTTC. Protein product: CARSYTRTGGGYGYTF.

This clone was observed a few times. This chain connects TRBV28 to TRBJ1-1, with 7 bases that match TRBD1. The CDR3 extends over 15 amino acids. Trimming at V came to 2 bases and at J to 1 base, leaving 4 bases not matched to a gene. CDR1 is MDHEN, CDR2 SYDVKM, per germline. CDR3 DNA sequence: TGTGCCAGCAGTTTACACAGGGGCGGGAACACTGAAGCTTTCTTT. It codes for CASSLHRGGNTEAFF. The full variable domain, in which reference TRBV28 and TRBJ1-1 provide the parts outside the CDR3, is DVKVTQSSRYLVKRTGEKVFLECVQDMDHENMFWYRQDPGLGLRLIYFSYDVKMKEKGDIPEGYSVSREKKERFSLILESASTNQTSMYLCASSLHRGGNTEAFFGQGTRLTVV.

This clone has just one count. This chain joins TRBV5-6 and TRBJ2-1, with 7 bases lining up with TRBD2. Germline loops: CDR1 SGHDT, CDR2 YYEEEE. The V gene end was trimmed by 0 bases and the J gene end by 3 bases; junction bases not matched to a gene: 6. This CDR3 has 16 amino acids. This CDR3 is CASSLAGRELYNEQFF. The CDR3 nucleotides are TGTGCCAGCAGCTTGGCCGGGCGGGAGCTCTACAATGAGCAGTTCTTC.

The chain joins TRBV7-2 to TRBJ2-7; D unclear. Deletions cut 4 bases from V and 3 bases from J, with 4 bases between. The CDR3 is 11 residues long. Germline V gene sequence: CDR1 SGHTA, CDR2 FQGNSA. The CDR3: CASSSYYEQYF. As DNA, the CDR3 is TGTGCCAGCAGCTCGTACTACGAGCAGTACTTC.

V is TRBV19 and J is TRBJ2-7; possibly TRBD1 for D (5 bases). Deletions cut 3 bases from V and 1 base from J, with 13 bases between. The CDR3 contains 15 residues. The germline V gene encodes CDR1 LNHDA and CDR2 SQIVND (reference sequence). CDR3 in amino acids: CASSIGAGSSYEQYF. As DNA, the CDR3 is TGTGCCAGTAGTATTGGGGCAGGGTCGTCCTACGAGCAGTACTTC.

Only a few counts were recorded for this clone. V and J are TRBV6-1 and TRBJ2-1; TRBD2 agrees at 8 bases. The CDR3 consists of 14 residues. With 6 bases clipped from V and 6 bases from J, the junction kept 7 bases outside the gene matches. CDR1 MNHNS and CDR2 SASEGT come from the germline V gene. CDR3 protein: CASRGLVSGNEQFF. The CDR3 coding sequence is TGTGCCAGCAGGGGACTAGTTTCAGGCAATGAGCAGTTCTTC.

DNA for the CDR3: TGTGCCAGCTCACCCGAATCTAACTCCTACGAGCAGTACTTC. It encodes CASSPESNSYEQYF. This chain joins TRBV18 and TRBJ2-7; D is undetermined. There are 14 residues in the CDR3. Trimming left V 3 bases short and J 0 bases short, with 9 bases between. Germline loops: CDR1 KGHSH, CDR2 LQKENI.

Written as DNA, the CDR3 is TGTGCCAGCATCGGACTAGCGGGAGGCTACGAGCAGTACTTC. This codes for CASIGLAGGYEQYF. This chain links TRBV2 with TRBJ2-7; TRBD2 aligns across 14 bases. The length of the CDR3 is 14 residues. Losses at the gene ends were 7 bases for V and 3 bases for J; bases not matched to a gene: 2. From germline, CDR1 is SNHLY and CDR2 FYNNEI.

The chain links TRBV7-9 to TRBJ1-1; no definite D call. Germline CDR1 is SEHNR and CDR2 is FQNEAQ (reference sequence). The CDR3 loop spans 10 amino acids. The V and J ends lost 7 bases and 12 bases respectively, with 12 bases between them. The CDR3 DNA reads TGTGCCAGCAACTCACCCGTAACTTTCTTT. This sequence encodes CASNSPVTFF.

This chain links TRBV19 with TRBJ2-5; 10 bases map to TRBD2. CDR3 length: 15 amino acids. CDR1 is LNHDA, CDR2 SQIVND, per germline (reference sequence). Unmatched junction bases numbered 4, after V lost 1 base and J lost 5 bases. CDR3 sequence reads: CASSIALAGVETQYF. CDR3 coding DNA: TGTGCCAGTAGTATAGCTCTAGCGGGAGTCGAGACCCAGTACTTC.

The chain uses TRBV4-3 and TRBJ2-3; maybe TRBD1 (6 bases). The CDR3 runs to 16 residues. Deletions cut 5 bases from V and 1 base from J, with 16 bases between. Germline lookup yields CDR1 LGHNA and CDR2 YSLEER. CDR3 in DNA: TGCGCCAGCAGCTCTTCCAGGGGCGCTGGCACAGATACGCAGTATTTT. Its translation is CASSSSRGAGTDTQYF.

The genes are TRBV7-2 and TRBJ2-1; 10 bases map to TRBD2. Germline loops: CDR1 SGHTA, CDR2 FQGNSA. The CDR3 sequence is 14 residues long. The junction had 9 bases not matched to a gene; V was cut back by 7 bases and J by 9 bases. CDR3 region: CASKGAGGGFEQFF. The CDR3, as DNA: TGTGCCAGCAAGGGAGCGGGAGGGGGATTTGAGCAGTTCTTC.

For this clone: The junction does not match germline at one end; this may be a read error. The chain uses TRBV27 and TRBJ2-6, with D perhaps TRBD1 (5 bases). CDR1 and CDR2 from the germline V gene are MNHEY and SMNVEV (reference sequence). The CDR3 has 13 residues. CDR3 sequence: CASSLSGANGLTF. Written as DNA, the CDR3 is TGTGCCAGCAGTTTAAGTGGGGCCAACGGCCTGACTTTC. The full variable domain, with the rest looked up from reference TRBV27 and TRBJ2-6, is EAQVTQNPRYLITVTGKKLTVTCSQNMNHEYMSWYRQDPGLGLRQIYYSMNVEVTDKGDVPEGYKVSRKEKRNFPLILESPSPNQTSLYFCASSLSGANGLTFGAGSRLTVL.

This clone was detected only a few times. V is TRBV7-9 and J is TRBJ2-3; 11 bases agree with TRBD2. The CDR3 runs to 17 residues. V trimming: 3 bases; J trimming: 0 bases; junction bases outside the gene matches: 5. Germline CDR1 reads SEHNR; CDR2 reads FQNEAQ (reference sequence). The CDR3 DNA follows: TGTGCCAGCAGCTTTCAGACTAGCGGGATTAGCACAGATACGCAGTATTTT. As protein: CASSFQTSGISTDTQYF.

This clone is a singleton in its sample. This sample also contains other DNA sequences that code for the same CDR3. The chain carries TRBV7-6 and TRBJ2-1; 14 positions agree with TRBD2. Germline V gene lookup returns CDR1 SGHVS and CDR2 FNYEAQ. The V and J ends lost 5 bases and 7 bases, in that order; junction bases with no gene match: 4. CDR3 length: 15 residues. The DNA for the CDR3 is TGTGCCAGCAGCCTCGGGACTAGCGGGAGAAATGAGCAGTTCTTC. Translation: CASSLGTSGRNEQFF. The entire variable domain, with the rest obtained from reference TRBV7-6 and TRBJ2-1, is as follows: GAGVSQSPRYKVTKRGQDVALRCDPISGHVSLYWYRQALGQGPEFLTYFNYEAQQDKSGLPNDRFSAERPEGSISTLTIQRTEQRDSAMYRCASSLGTSGRNEQFFGPGTRLTVL.

This clone was seen only once. Its ends do not fully match the called genes, so a read error is possible. This chain links TRBV20-1 with TRBJ1-1, with no clear D. The germline V gene encodes CDR1 DFQATT and CDR2 SNEGSKA (reference sequence). CDR3 size: 11 residues. This chain's CDR3 is CSARGDTEAFF. The CDR3 nucleotides are TGCAGTGCTAGAGGCGACACCGAAGCTTTCTTT.

The rearrangement uses TRBV9 and TRBJ1-4; D might be TRBD1 (6 bases). In germline, CDR1 is SGDLS, CDR2 YYNGEE. The ends were cut back, 4 bases at V and 8 bases at J, with 18 bases in the middle. This CDR3 has 15 residues. The chain's CDR3 is CASSPRTANNEKLFF. The CDR3, as DNA: TGTGCCAGCAGCCCTAGGACAGCCAACAACGAAAAACTGTTTTTT.

This clone is a singleton in its sample. J is TRBJ2-7 and V is TRBV5-1; 9 positions match TRBD2. The V and J ends lost 0 bases and 1 base, in that order; junction bases with no gene match: 2. The germline V gene has CDR1 SGHRS and CDR2 YFSETQ. The CDR3 is made up of 15 amino acids. The chain's CDR3 is CASSLAAGGSYEQYF. DNA of the CDR3: TGCGCCAGCAGCTTGGCCGCGGGAGGGTCCTACGAGCAGTACTTC.

This clone was detected once. This chain links TRBV7-9 with TRBJ1-2; 8 bases map to TRBD1. The junction had 3 bases not matched to a gene; V was cut back by 2 bases and J by 4 bases. This CDR3 has 14 amino acids. The germline V gene has CDR1 SEHNR and CDR2 FQNEAQ (reference sequence). The CDR3 sequence: CASSLTQGGYGYTF. The CDR3 DNA reads TGTGCCAGCAGCTTAACACAGGGGGGCTATGGCTACACCTTC.

The CDR3, as DNA: TGTGCCAGCAGCTACACTAGTCGCTACGAGCAGTACTTC. The encoded protein is CASSYTSRYEQYF. The chain has TRBV11-2 and TRBJ2-5; a weak D match, TRBD2 (5 bases). Matching the DNA end better, TRBJ2-7 makes the J call doubtful. The CDR3 loop spans 13 amino acids. CDR1 and CDR2 from the germline V gene are SGHAT and FQNNGV.

V gene TRBV9 combines with J gene TRBJ2-3; 11 positions agree with TRBD2. The CDR3 is 17 residues long. CDR1 is SGDLS and CDR2 is YYNGEE in the germline V gene. J lost 0 bases, V lost 4 bases, and 7 bases had no gene match. CDR3 sequence (DNA): TGTGCCAGCAGCATTGGGACTAGCGGAATTAGCACAGATACGCAGTATTTT. Translated: CASSIGTSGISTDTQYF.

The chain is built from TRBV4-1 and TRBJ2-3; 7 bases are shared with TRBD2. The CDR3 covers 13 residues. Unmatched junction bases numbered 0, after V lost 4 bases and J lost 2 bases. The germline V gene has CDR1 MGHRA and CDR2 YSYEKL. CDR3 coding DNA: TGCGCCAGCAGCCGGGACTACACAGATACGCAGTATTTT. This sequence encodes CASSRDYTDTQYF.